The 26 T cell receptor beta chains below were found in one sample sequenced in a study of T cells in Graves' hyperthyroidism and ophthalmopathy. Regions amplified from RNA transcripts were the TCR beta CDR3 regions. Researchers ran a first-round RT-PCR on the TCR CDR3 using the HTBI primer set. TCRdb processed the multiplex PCR reads anew with MiXCR; each CDR3 protein has one entry. The table lists about 580,000 distinct CDR3 sequences, 14% of them singletons. Sequencing was carried out using blood. These receptors originate from a woman in her twenties or thirties with Graves' hyperthyroidism that later progressed to Graves' ophthalmopathy.

This clonotype has a count of ten or more. The chain combines TRBV7-8 with TRBJ2-3; the D gene is possibly TRBD1 (5 bases). Trimming took 0 bases from V and 3 from J, leaving 10 bases between them. Germline lookup yields CDR1 SGHVS and CDR2 FQNEAQ. The CDR3 sequence is 15 residues long. The CDR3 DNA sequence: TGTGCCAGCAGCTTAGCCCCAGGGTCGACAGATACGCAGTATTTT. Translated: CASSLAPGSTDTQYF. Filled out from reference TRBV7-8 and TRBJ2-3, the complete variable domain reads GAGVSQSPRYKVAKRGQDVALRCDPISGHVSLFWYQQALGQGPEFLTYFQNEAQLDKSGLPSDRFFAERPEGSVSTLKIQRTQQEDSAVYLCASSLAPGSTDTQYFGPGTRLTVL.

This clonotype came up many times. V gene TRBV28 combines with J gene TRBJ1-1; no firm D call. Trimming cost V 4 bases and J 6 bases, with 12 bases left between them. Looked up from germline, CDR1 is MDHEN and CDR2 is SYDVKM. This CDR3 comprises 13 residues. The CDR3 here is CASSSMTHSEAFF. CDR3 DNA sequence: TGTGCCAGCAGTTCGATGACACACTCTGAAGCTTTCTTT.

This clonotype was counted at least ten times. The rearrangement joins TRBV28 to TRBJ1-1, with D perhaps matching TRBD1 (5 bases). CDR1 is MDHEN, CDR2 SYDVKM, per germline. The germline V and J ends were trimmed by 3 bases and 4 bases, with 21 bases remaining between them. CDR3 length: 17 amino acids. CDR3 amino acids: CASSFRVEKGRGTEAFF. The CDR3 nucleotides read TGTGCCAGCAGTTTTCGAGTGGAAAAGGGGAGGGGCACTGAAGCTTTCTTT.

This clonotype was recorded many times. This chain joins TRBV12-3 or TRBV12-4 and TRBJ1-2; D is uncertain. With 1 base removed from V and 8 bases from J, the gap between germline ends came to 8 bases. The CDR3 has 12 residues. CDR3 protein: CASSLDLGGYTF. CDR3 sequence (DNA): TGTGCCAGCAGTTTAGACTTGGGGGGCTACACCTTC.

This chain uses TRBV18 with TRBJ1-2, with a possible D match to TRBD1 (6 bases). The V and J ends lost 5 bases and 5 bases respectively, with 12 bases between them. Per germline, CDR1 KGHSH and CDR2 LQKENI. This CDR3 has 13 residues. The CDR3 spells CASSKGVEYGYTF. The CDR3 DNA reads as TGTGCCAGCTCAAAGGGGGTGGAGTATGGCTACACCTTC. Full variable domain (rest looked up from reference TRBV18 and TRBJ1-2): NAGVMQNPRHLVRRRGQEARLRCSPMKGHSHVYWYRQLPEEGLKFMVYLQKENIIDESGMPKERFSAEFPKEGPSILRIQQVVRGDSAAYFCASSKGVEYGYTFGSGTRLTVV.

This clonotype was observed many times. J is TRBJ2-5 and V is TRBV12-5, with a tentative D call TRBD2 (5 bases). Germline CDR1 LGHNT, CDR2 FRNRAP. This CDR3 comprises 13 residues. V was pared by 2 bases and J by 5 bases, with 9 bases between. The DNA for the CDR3 is TGTGCTAGTGGTTTGTGGGAGACGGAGACCCAGTACTTC. Amino acid sequence: CASGLWETETQYF.

The table lists this clonotype with many counts. The J gene is TRBJ2-5, the V gene TRBV6-1; D is possibly TRBD2 (5 bases). Germline lookup yields CDR1 MNHNS and CDR2 SASEGT. V lost 4 bases to trimming and J lost 3 bases, with 9 bases between them. The CDR3 spans 13 residues. CDR3 protein: CASSVSGEETQYF. CDR3 nucleotides: TGTGCCAGCAGTGTATCCGGGGAAGAGACCCAGTACTTC.

This clonotype was counted ten times or more. The chain joins TRBV5-1 to TRBJ2-7, with D possibly matching TRBD1 (6 bases). Germline CDR1 SGHRS, CDR2 YFSETQ. The CDR3 has 14 amino acids. Trimming pared 3 bases from V and 5 bases from J, leaving 15 bases between. In nucleotides, the CDR3 is TGCGCCAGCAGCTCGGGGTACAGGGACCACGAGCAGTACTTC. This translates into CASSSGYRDHEQYF.

This clonotype appeared many times. The rearrangement joins TRBV28 to TRBJ2-3, with 8 bases identical to TRBD2. The length of the CDR3 is 14 residues. V dropped 5 bases and J dropped 6; count of bases not matched to a gene: 7. From germline, CDR1 is MDHEN and CDR2 SYDVKM. The CDR3 nucleotides are TGTGCCAGCAGTAAGGGGGGACTAGACGATACGCAGTATTTT. This encodes CASSKGGLDDTQYF.

At least ten counts were recorded for this clonotype. The rearrangement links TRBV19 to TRBJ2-7; either TRBD1 or TRBD2 may fit D (6 bases each). The V gene's germline CDR1 is LNHDA and CDR2 SQIVND (reference sequence). The V and J ends lost 11 bases and 0 bases respectively, with 8 bases between them. The CDR3 length is 11 residues. The CDR3 region is CAPGASYEQYF. CDR3 nucleotide sequence: TGTGCCCCGGGGGCCTCCTACGAGCAGTACTTC.

This clonotype was recorded at least ten times. This chain uses TRBV25-1 with TRBJ1-1, with 8 positions matching TRBD1. In germline, CDR1 is MGHDK, CDR2 SYGVNS. This CDR3 region has 17 residues. Trimming took 2 bases from V and 4 from J; bases not matched to a gene: 12. The CDR3 loop reads CASSETGRTGRGTEAFF. Written as DNA, the CDR3 is TGTGCCAGCAGTGAAACGGGGAGGACAGGGCGCGGCACTGAAGCTTTCTTT.

The rearrangement links TRBV28 to TRBJ2-2; 7 positions agree with TRBD1. V shed 8 bases, J shed 2 bases, and the junction held 8 bases outside the gene matches. Germline-derived CDR1 and CDR2 are MDHEN and SYDVKM. CDR3 length: 15 amino acids. This CDR3 is CASGPGTENTGELFF. DNA for the CDR3: TGTGCCAGCGGTCCCGGGACAGAAAACACCGGGGAGCTGTTTTTT.

This clonotype was counted many times. This chain joins TRBV27 and TRBJ1-1; D uncertain. The germline V gene encodes CDR1 MNHEY and CDR2 SMNVEV (reference sequence). The V and J ends lost 5 bases and 7 bases respectively, with 20 bases between them. The CDR3 contains 15 residues. CDR3 coding DNA: TGTGCCAGCAGTCCAGGATCGACATTACGGGGTGAAGCTTTCTTT. Translated: CASSPGSTLRGEAFF.

This clonotype was seen at least ten times. The rearrangement joins TRBV5-5 to TRBJ1-1; TRBD1 matches 7 bases. The CDR3 length is 15 residues. The V gene's germline CDR1 is SGHKS and CDR2 YYEKEE (reference sequence). J lost 1 base, V lost 2 bases, and 5 bases had no gene match. CDR3 nucleotide sequence: TGTGCCAGCAGCTTCTCCACAGGGGAGAACACTGAAGCTTTCTTT. It is translated as CASSFSTGENTEAFF.

In its sample, this clonotype was seen many times. The gene calls are TRBV3-1 and TRBJ1-1, with 8 bases aligning to TRBD1. The V gene's germline CDR1 is LGHDT and CDR2 YNNKEL (reference sequence). CDR3 length: 12 residues. J gave up 7 bases and V 3 bases, and 1 base lay outside the gene matches. CDR3 sequence: CASSQDRVEAFF. CDR3 coding DNA: TGTGCCAGCAGCCAGGACAGGGTTGAAGCTTTCTTT.

This clonotype was detected only a few times. The CDR3 DNA reads as TGTGCCAGCCTCCCTCCTCCGGGAGCCTATTCACCCCTCCACTTT. Amino acids: CASLPPPGAYSPLHF. J is TRBJ1-6 and V is TRBV6-1; D is uncertain. V was cut by 8 bases and J by 8 bases, with 19 bases left in between. CDR1 is MNHNS and CDR2 is SASEGT in the germline V gene. CDR3 length equals 15 residues.

The rearrangement joins TRBV9 to TRBJ2-3; possible D gene TRBD2, 5 bases. Trimming took 2 bases from V and 8 from J, leaving 21 bases between them. CDR3 size: 16 residues. The germline V gene encodes CDR1 SGDLS and CDR2 YYNGEE. The CDR3 coding sequence is TGTGCCAGCAGCGTCATAACCGAGACCGGTGGAGGTACGCAGTATTTT. The encoded protein is CASSVITETGGGTQYF.

In its sample, this clonotype was seen many times. The gene calls are TRBV20-1 and TRBJ2-5; D possibly corresponds to TRBD1 (6 bases). Germline CDR1 and CDR2: DFQATT and SNEGSKA (reference sequence). The V and J ends lost 5 bases and 3 bases respectively, with 13 bases between them. The CDR3 covers 13 residues. The CDR3 DNA follows: TGCAGTGCTGGCCCGGGACAAAAAGAGACCCAGTACTTC. It yields the protein CSAGPGQKETQYF.

Worth noting for this clonotype: A much larger clone sits a single nucleotide away, making a read error possible. The rearrangement links TRBV18 to TRBJ2-2; 10 positions agree with TRBD2. From germline, CDR1 is KGHSH and CDR2 LQKENI. The length of the CDR3 is 17 residues. The CDR3 region is CASSPLLAGDVTGELVF. The CDR3 coding sequence is TGTGCCAGCTCACCACTCCTAGCGGGAGATGTCACCGGGGAGCTGGTTTTT.

This chain uses TRBV2 with TRBJ1-1; D is possibly TRBD1 (5 bases). The CDR3 runs 13 residues. Germline assignment: CDR1 SNHLY and CDR2 FYNNEI. V gave up 8 bases and J gave up 1 base, with 11 bases separating them. CDR3 in amino acids: CASEGVTNTEAFF. The CDR3 bases are TGTGCCAGCGAAGGGGTAACGAACACTGAAGCTTTCTTT. Combining the CDR3 with reference TRBV2 and TRBJ1-1 gives the whole variable domain EPEVTQTPSHQVTQMGQEVILRCVPISNHLYFYWYRQILGQKVEFLVSFYNNEISEKSEIFDDQFSVERPDGSNFTLKIRSTKLEDSAMYFCASEGVTNTEAFFGQGTRLTVV.

The chain is built from TRBV20-1 and TRBJ1-2, with D maybe TRBD1 (5 bases). Trimming cost V 5 bases and J 2 bases, with 12 bases left between them. CDR3 size: 13 residues. Germline V lookup: CDR1 DFQATT, CDR2 SNEGSKA (reference sequence). This chain's CDR3 is CSAQSGINYGYTF. The CDR3, as DNA: TGCAGTGCTCAATCAGGGATCAACTATGGCTACACCTTC.

This chain connects TRBV6-1 to TRBJ2-1, with 11 nucleotides matching TRBD2. There are 16 residues in the CDR3. The V gene end was trimmed by 7 bases and the J gene end by 7 bases; junction bases not matched to a gene: 12. The germline CDR1 and CDR2 sequences are MNHNS and SASEGT. The CDR3, as DNA: TGTGCCAGCAAGCAGACTAGCGGGGCCCTATTAAATGAGCAGTTCTTC. This sequence encodes CASKQTSGALLNEQFF.

This clonotype was seen ten or more times. V usage is TRBV28 and J usage is TRBJ1-2; D possibly corresponds to TRBD1 (5 bases). Germline assignment: CDR1 MDHEN and CDR2 SYDVKM. This CDR3 contains 13 residues. With 6 bases removed from V and 4 bases from J, the gap between germline ends came to 12 bases. The CDR3 loop reads CASSSRQTYGYTF. CDR3 bases: TGTGCCAGCAGCTCGCGACAGACCTATGGCTACACCTTC.

Many counts were recorded for this clonotype. The rearrangement links TRBV4-3 to TRBJ2-3; D is unresolved. This CDR3 is built from 14 residues. Trimming left V 1 base short and J 4 bases short, with 9 bases between. CDR1 is LGHNA and CDR2 is YSLEER in the germline V gene. The CDR3 DNA reads as TGCGCCAGCAGCCAAGTCAGGTCCCCAGATACGCAGTATTTT. This codes for CASSQVRSPDTQYF.

Regarding this clonotype: The germline gene is not matched at one end of the junction; a read error may be the cause. V is TRBV27 and J is TRBJ2-7, with 9 bases lining up with TRBD2. The CDR3 is made up of 14 amino acids. Germline lookup yields CDR1 MNHEY and CDR2 SMNVEV (reference sequence). CDR3 DNA sequence: TGTGCCAGCAGTTTTTCCCTAGCGGGAAACGAGCAGTGCTTC. Amino acid sequence: CASSFSLAGNEQCF.

This clonotype was counted between two and nine times. The chain joins TRBV5-1 to TRBJ1-3, with a possible D match to TRBD1 (6 bases). V lost 3 bases and J lost 0, with 10 bases in between. The CDR3 runs to 15 residues. Germline CDR1 reads SGHRS; CDR2 reads YFSETQ. The CDR3 coding sequence is TGCGCCAGCAGCTACACAGGGTCCTCTGGAAACACCATATATTTT. Protein sequence: CASSYTGSSGNTIYF.